One and the same sample provided the 13 T cell receptor beta chains below, sequenced in a study of OX40 agonist ivuxolimab in advanced cancers. Method: immunoSEQ multiplex PCR; TCRdb's copy keeps in-frame clones and lacks some. The table includes roughly 17,000 clones, roughly 87% detected once. The source was CD4+ or CD8+ T cells sorted from blood, collected in a trial of the OX40 agonist ivuxolimab. These receptor sequences come from an adult with an advanced solid tumor such as melanoma, head and neck, liver or kidney cancer.

V gene TRBV5-8 combines with J gene TRBJ2-7; the D gene could be TRBD1 or TRBD2 (5 bases each). This CDR3 comprises 14 residues. The germline gives CDR1 SGHTS, CDR2 YDEGEE. Trimming removed 2 bases from V and 12 bases from J, with 21 bases in between. CDR3 residues: CASSFRDGYFRAYF. The CDR3 DNA follows: TGTGCCAGCAGCTTCCGGGACGGATATTTTAGGGCGTACTTC.

The DNA for the CDR3 is TGTGCCAGTAGATCCCGGGACACCTTCTACGAGCAGTACTTC. This gives the protein CASRSRDTFYEQYF. This chain links TRBV19 with TRBJ2-7; a weak D match, TRBD1 (6 bases). Germline V lookup: CDR1 LNHDA, CDR2 SQIVND (reference sequence). V was cut by 6 bases and J by 3 bases, with 15 bases left in between. The length of the CDR3 is 14 residues.

This clone was observed a few times. V is TRBV4-1 and J is TRBJ2-4; either TRBD1 or TRBD2 may supply D (7 bases each). CDR1 is MGHRA and CDR2 is YSYEKL in the germline V gene. Trimming removed 4 bases from V and 8 bases from J, with 21 bases in between. This CDR3 has 16 amino acids. The CDR3 region has the DNA TGCGCCAGCAGCCTACCCTCCGGGGGGACAGAAGACATTCAGTACTTC. The encoded protein is CASSLPSGGTEDIQYF.

This sequence joins TRBV27 and TRBJ1-5; D gene uncertain. This CDR3 contains 14 residues. The V gene lost 4 bases and the J gene lost 5 bases, with 12 bases spanning the gap. Germline V gene data show CDR1 as MNHEY and CDR2 as SMNVEV (reference sequence). CDR3 protein: CASSSGPSYQPQHF. The CDR3 DNA follows: TGTGCCAGCAGTTCCGGACCGTCCTATCAGCCCCAGCATTTT.

The J gene is TRBJ1-2, the V gene TRBV7-6; possibly TRBD1 for D (6 bases). V dropped 5 bases and J dropped 1 base, with 17 bases sitting between them. CDR3 length equals 16 residues. Germline V gene sequence: CDR1 SGHVS, CDR2 FNYEAQ. The CDR3 loop is CASSPVAGADNYGYTF. In DNA form, the CDR3 reads TGTGCCAGCAGCCCCGTGGCGGGGGCGGATAACTATGGCTACACCTTC.

The chain uses TRBV9 and TRBJ1-1; D possibly corresponds to TRBD1 (5 bases). Germline assignment: CDR1 SGDLS and CDR2 YYNGEE. The V end lost 3 bases, the J end lost 5 bases, and 29 bases lay between the germline ends. This CDR3 is 19 amino acids long. The CDR3 region has the DNA TGTGCCAGCAGCGCGCTAACCGGGACCGGGACGAGGTCTGGTACTGAAGCTTTCTTT. It codes for CASSALTGTGTRSGTEAFF.

The gene calls are TRBV9 and TRBJ2-1; D gene uncertain. CDR3 length: 11 residues. V was shortened by 3 bases and J by 10 bases, with 8 bases between the two germline ends. The germline CDR1 and CDR2 sequences are SGDLS and YYNGEE. CDR3 DNA: TGTGCCAGCAGCGGCTCCCGAGAGCAGTTCTTC. Protein product: CASSGSREQFF.

This clone has just a few counts. The chain couples TRBV29-1 to TRBJ2-7; possible D gene TRBD2, 7 bases. There are 13 residues in the CDR3. Trimming left V 6 bases short and J 0 bases short, with 12 bases between. Per germline, CDR1 SQVTM and CDR2 ANQGSEA. The CDR3: CSVVGGASYEQYF. CDR3 coding DNA: TGCAGCGTGGTTGGGGGGGCCTCCTACGAGCAGTACTTC.

The gene calls are TRBV27 and TRBJ2-7, with 9 bases that match TRBD2. This CDR3 region has 16 residues. Trimming at V came to 4 bases and at J to 0 bases, leaving 7 bases not matched to a gene. In germline, CDR1 is MNHEY, CDR2 SMNVEV (reference sequence). CDR3 sequence reads: CASSSTSGDLSYEQYF. The DNA for the CDR3 is TGTGCCAGCAGTTCGACTAGCGGTGATCTCTCCTACGAGCAGTACTTC.

This chain links TRBV7-9 with TRBJ1-5; D possibly corresponds to TRBD1 (6 bases). From germline, CDR1 is SEHNR and CDR2 FQNEAQ (reference sequence). The CDR3 has 13 amino acids. With 5 bases removed from V and 7 bases from J, the gap between germline ends came to 12 bases. CDR3 nucleotides: TGTGCCAGCAGCCAGGAGAGGGGGCAGCCCCAGCATTTT. Translated, it gives CASSQERGQPQHF.

V usage is TRBV10-1 and J usage is TRBJ2-7, with 8 bases aligning to TRBD1. The ends lost 6 bases at V and 6 bases at J; junction bases unmatched: 10. The germline V gene encodes CDR1 WNHNN and CDR2 SYGVQD (reference sequence). This CDR3 is 14 amino acids long. The CDR3 DNA sequence: TGCGCCAGCAGGGCCGGGACAGGAGGGCTCGAGCAGTACTTC. This codes for CASRAGTGGLEQYF.

This clone was seen once. The chain has TRBV7-9 and TRBJ1-1; 8 nucleotides match TRBD1. The germline V gene encodes CDR1 SEHNR and CDR2 FQNEAQ (reference sequence). V was clipped by 5 bases and J by 7 bases; unmatched bases: 18. CDR3 length: 17 amino acids. The DNA of the CDR3 is TGTGCCAGCAGCCCGTCCCGGGACAGGCCATCGAAGGATGAAGCTTTCTTT. This encodes CASSPSRDRPSKDEAFF.

V is TRBV13 and J is TRBJ2-7; 7 bases map to TRBD1. V lost 4 bases, J lost 0 bases, and 9 bases stayed unmatched. CDR3 length: 16 residues. The germline gives CDR1 PRHDT, CDR2 FYEKMQ (reference sequence). This chain's CDR3 is CASSSPTGTSSYEQYF. CDR3 coding DNA: TGTGCCAGCAGCTCCCCGACAGGGACAAGCTCCTACGAGCAGTACTTC.